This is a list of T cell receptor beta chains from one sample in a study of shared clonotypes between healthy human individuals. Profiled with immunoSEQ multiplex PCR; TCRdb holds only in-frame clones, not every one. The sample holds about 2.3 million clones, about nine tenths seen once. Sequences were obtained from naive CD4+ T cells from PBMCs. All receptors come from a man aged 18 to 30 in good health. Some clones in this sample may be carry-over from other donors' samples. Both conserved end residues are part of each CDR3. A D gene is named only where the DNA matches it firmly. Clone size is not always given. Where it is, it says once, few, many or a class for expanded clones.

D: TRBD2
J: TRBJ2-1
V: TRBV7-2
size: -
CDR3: CASSRGLAGGSLNEQFF
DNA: TGTGCCAGCAGCCGGGGACTAGCGGGAGGATCCCTCAATGAGCAGTTCTTC

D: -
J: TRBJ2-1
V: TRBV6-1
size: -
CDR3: CASEDGSSYNEQFF
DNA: TGTGCCAGCGAGGACGGCAGCTCCTACAATGAGCAGTTCTTC

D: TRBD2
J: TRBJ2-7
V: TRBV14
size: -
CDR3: CASSQGPAGLYEQYF
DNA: TGTGCCAGCAGCCAAGGTCCAGCGGGACTCTACGAGCAGTACTTC

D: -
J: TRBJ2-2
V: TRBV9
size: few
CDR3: CASSVGPRDGELFF
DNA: TGTGCCAGCAGCGTGGGACCCCGGGACGGGGAGCTGTTTTTT

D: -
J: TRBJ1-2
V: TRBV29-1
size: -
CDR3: CSVEDREQVGYGYTF
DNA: TGCAGCGTTGAAGATAGGGAGCAGGTCGGGTATGGCTACACCTTC

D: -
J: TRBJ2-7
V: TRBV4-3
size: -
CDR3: CASSQLYGSAYEQYF
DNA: TGCGCCAGCAGCCAATTGTACGGGAGCGCCTACGAGCAGTACTTC

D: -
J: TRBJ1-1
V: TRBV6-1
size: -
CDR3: CASTQTVNTEAFF
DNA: TGTGCCAGCACCCAAACAGTAAACACTGAAGCTTTCTTT

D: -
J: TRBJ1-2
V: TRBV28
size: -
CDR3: CASSLAGAHYGYTF
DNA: TGTGCCAGCAGTTTAGCCGGGGCCCACTATGGCTACACCTTC

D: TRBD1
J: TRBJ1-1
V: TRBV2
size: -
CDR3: CAGRDRDTEAFF
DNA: TGTGCCGGCCGGGACAGAGACACTGAAGCTTTCTTT

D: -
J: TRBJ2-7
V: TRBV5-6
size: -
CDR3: CASSPERGMDYEQYF
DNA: TGTGCCAGCAGCCCCGAAAGGGGGATGGACTACGAGCAGTACTTC

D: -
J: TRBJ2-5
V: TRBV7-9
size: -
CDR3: CASSLRGAETQYF
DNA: TGTGCCAGCAGCTTACGGGGCGCAGAGACCCAGTACTTC

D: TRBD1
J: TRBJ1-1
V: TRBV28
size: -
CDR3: CASSPPNRAGGGFEAFF
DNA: TGTGCCAGCAGTCCCCCCAACAGGGCAGGGGGCGGGTTTGAAGCTTTCTTT

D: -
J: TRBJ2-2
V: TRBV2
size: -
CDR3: CASLGLPTGELFF
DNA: TGTGCCAGCTTAGGCTTACCAACCGGGGAGCTGTTTTTT

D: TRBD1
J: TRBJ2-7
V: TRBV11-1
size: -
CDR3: CASSWTGPTYEQYF
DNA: TGTGCCAGCAGCTGGACAGGTCCGACCTACGAGCAGTACTTC

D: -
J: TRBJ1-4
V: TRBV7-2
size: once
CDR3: CASSTANEKLFF
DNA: TGTGCCAGCAGCACCGCTAATGAAAAACTGTTTTTT

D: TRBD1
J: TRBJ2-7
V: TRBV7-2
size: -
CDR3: CASSRDRLYEQYF
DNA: TGTGCCAGCAGCAGGGACAGACTCTACGAGCAGTACTTC

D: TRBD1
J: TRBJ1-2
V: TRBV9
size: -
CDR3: CASSLFDRDYTF
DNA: TGTGCCAGCAGCCTCTTCGACAGGGACTACACCTTC

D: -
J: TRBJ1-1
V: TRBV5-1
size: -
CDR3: CASSRAPEANTEAFF
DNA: TGCGCCAGCAGCCGGGCCCCGGAAGCGAACACTGAAGCTTTCTTT

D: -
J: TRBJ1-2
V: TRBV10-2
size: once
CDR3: CASSVGARGGRNYGYTF
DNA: TGCGCCAGCAGTGTCGGAGCCCGGGGGGGACGTAACTATGGCTACACCTTC

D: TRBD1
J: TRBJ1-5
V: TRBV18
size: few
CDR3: CASSPTGQGPHF
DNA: TGTGCCAGCTCACCCACGGGACAGGGCCCGCATTTT

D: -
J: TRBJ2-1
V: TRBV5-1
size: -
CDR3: CASSSGQSNEQFF
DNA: TGCGCCAGCAGCTCTGGACAGAGCAATGAGCAGTTCTTC

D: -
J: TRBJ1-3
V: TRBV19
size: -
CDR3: CASVGVLSGNTIYF
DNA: TGTGCCAGCGTCGGGGTACTCTCTGGAAACACCATATATTTT

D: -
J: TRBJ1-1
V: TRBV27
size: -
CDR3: CASRFAAPPGNTEAFF
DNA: TGTGCCAGCAGGTTCGCGGCCCCCCCTGGGAACACTGAAGCTTTCTTT

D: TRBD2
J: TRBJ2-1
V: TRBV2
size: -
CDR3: CASRSGRAPSNEQFF
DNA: TGTGCCAGCAGGAGCGGGAGGGCCCCATCCAATGAGCAGTTCTTC

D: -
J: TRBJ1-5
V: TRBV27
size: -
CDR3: CASRPQAWGNQPQHF
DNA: TGTGCCAGCAGACCTCAGGCCTGGGGCAATCAGCCCCAGCATTTT

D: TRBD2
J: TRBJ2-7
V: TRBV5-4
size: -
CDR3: CASSLAGSGTTYEQYF
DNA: TGTGCCAGCAGCTTGGCGGGTAGCGGGACTACCTACGAGCAGTACTTC

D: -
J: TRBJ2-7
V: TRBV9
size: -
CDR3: CASSVDGTHYEQYF
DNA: TGTGCCAGCAGCGTAGACGGGACCCACTACGAGCAGTACTTC

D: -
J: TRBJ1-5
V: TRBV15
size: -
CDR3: CATSAGPRFQHF
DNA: TGTGCCACCAGCGCCGGCCCGCGATTCCAGCATTTT

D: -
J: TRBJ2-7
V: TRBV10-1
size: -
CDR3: CASSESVSGSYEQYF
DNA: TGCGCCAGCAGTGAGTCGGTGTCAGGATCCTACGAGCAGTACTTC

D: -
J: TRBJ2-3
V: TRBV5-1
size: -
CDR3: CASSLERPTDTQYF
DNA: TGCGCCAGCAGCTTGGAGCGCCCCACAGATACGCAGTATTTT

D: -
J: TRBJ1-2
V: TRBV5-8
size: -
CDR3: CASSLPGTAPYGYTF
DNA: TGTGCCAGCAGCTTGCCCGGGACCGCCCCCTATGGCTACACCTTC

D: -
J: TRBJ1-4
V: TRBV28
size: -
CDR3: CASRTGANENEKLFF
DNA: TGTGCCAGCCGGACGGGAGCCAATGAGAATGAAAAACTGTTTTTT

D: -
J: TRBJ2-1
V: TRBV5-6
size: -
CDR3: CASSTGTHSGQQFF
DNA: TGTGCCAGCAGCACGGGGACCCACTCGGGTCAGCAGTTCTTC

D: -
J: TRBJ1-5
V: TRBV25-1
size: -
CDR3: CASSELGTNQPQHF
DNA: TGTGCCAGCAGTGAATTAGGCACTAATCAGCCCCAGCATTTT

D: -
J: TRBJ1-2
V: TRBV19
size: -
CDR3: CASSIPGLYGVYTF
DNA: TGTGCCAGTAGTATACCAGGCCTCTACGGGGTCTACACCTTC

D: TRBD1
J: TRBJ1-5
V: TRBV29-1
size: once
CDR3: CSVQTGGGQPQHF
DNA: TGCAGCGTGCAGACAGGGGGAGGGCAGCCCCAGCATTTT

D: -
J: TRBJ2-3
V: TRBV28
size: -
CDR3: CASLDRSKTDTQYF
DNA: TGTGCCAGTTTAGACAGGTCAAAAACAGATACGCAGTATTTT

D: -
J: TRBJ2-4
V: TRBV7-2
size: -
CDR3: CASSPLRDIQYF
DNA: TGTGCCAGCAGCCCCTTGCGGGACATTCAGTACTTC

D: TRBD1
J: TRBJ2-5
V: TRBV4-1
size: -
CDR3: CASSQGRGQGYQTQYF
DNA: TGCGCCAGCAGCCAGGGGAGGGGACAGGGGTATCAGACCCAGTACTTC

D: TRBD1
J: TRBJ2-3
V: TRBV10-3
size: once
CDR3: CAISGTGATDTQYF
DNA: TGTGCCATCAGTGGGACAGGGGCCACAGATACGCAGTATTTT

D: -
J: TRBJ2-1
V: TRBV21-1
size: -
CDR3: CASSKVPRNEQFF
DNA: TGTGCCAGCAGCAAAGTTCCCAGAAATGAGCAGTTCTTC

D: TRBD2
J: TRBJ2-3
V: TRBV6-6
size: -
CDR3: CASRGGGADTQYF
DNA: TGTGCCAGCCGGGGCGGGGGTGCAGATACGCAGTATTTT

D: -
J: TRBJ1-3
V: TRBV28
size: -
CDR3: CASSFSGRGSGNTIYF
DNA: TGTGCCAGCAGTTTTTCGGGTCGCGGTAGTGGAAACACCATATATTTT

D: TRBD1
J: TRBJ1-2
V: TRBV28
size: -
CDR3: CASSSTGGAFGYTF
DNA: TGTGCCAGCAGTTCGACAGGGGGCGCGTTCGGCTACACCTTC

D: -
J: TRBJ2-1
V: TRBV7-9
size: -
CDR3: CASSPGRVNEQFF
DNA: TGTGCCAGCAGCCCTGGACGAGTGAATGAGCAGTTCTTC

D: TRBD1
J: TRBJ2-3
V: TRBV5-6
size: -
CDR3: CASSLLTGGEMDTQYF
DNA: TGTGCCAGCAGCTTACTGACAGGGGGCGAGATGGATACGCAGTATTTT

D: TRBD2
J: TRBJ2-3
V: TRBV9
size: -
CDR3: CASSESPLAGADTQYF
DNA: TGTGCCAGCAGCGAGAGCCCACTAGCGGGAGCAGATACGCAGTATTTT

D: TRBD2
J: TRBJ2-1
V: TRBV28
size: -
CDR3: CASRTRGPGTSGRLSYNEQFF
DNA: TGTGCCAGCAGAACTAGGGGCCCCGGGACTAGCGGGAGGCTGTCCTACAATGAGCAGTTCTTC

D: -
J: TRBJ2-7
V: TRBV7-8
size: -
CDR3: CASSLTGAAYEQYF
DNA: TGTGCCAGCAGCTTGACGGGAGCGGCCTACGAGCAGTACTTC

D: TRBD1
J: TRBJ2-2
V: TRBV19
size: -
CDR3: CASRSTQGSGELFF
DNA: TGTGCCAGTAGAAGTACACAGGGGTCCGGGGAGCTGTTTTTT

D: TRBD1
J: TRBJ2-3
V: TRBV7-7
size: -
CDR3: CASSPGQGNTDTQYF
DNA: TGTGCCAGCAGCCCCGGACAGGGGAACACAGATACGCAGTATTTT

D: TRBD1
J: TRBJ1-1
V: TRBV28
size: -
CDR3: CASEPGQGHAFF
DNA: TGTGCCAGCGAACCGGGACAGGGGCATGCTTTCTTT

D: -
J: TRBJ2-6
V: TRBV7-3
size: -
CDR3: CASSLKAGAGANVLTF
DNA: TGTGCCAGCAGCCTCAAAGCAGGGGCTGGGGCCAACGTCCTGACTTTC